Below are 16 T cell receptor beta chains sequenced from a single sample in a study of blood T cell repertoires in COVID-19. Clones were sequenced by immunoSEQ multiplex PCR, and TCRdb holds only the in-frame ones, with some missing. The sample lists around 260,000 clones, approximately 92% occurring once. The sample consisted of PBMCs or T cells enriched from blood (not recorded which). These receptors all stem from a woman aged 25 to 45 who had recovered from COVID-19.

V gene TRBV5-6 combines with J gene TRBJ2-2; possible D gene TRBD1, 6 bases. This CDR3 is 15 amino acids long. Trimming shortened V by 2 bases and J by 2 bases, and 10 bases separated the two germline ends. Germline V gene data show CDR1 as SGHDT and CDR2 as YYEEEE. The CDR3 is CASSLSRGNTGELFF. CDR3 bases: TGTGCCAGCAGCTTAAGCAGGGGAAACACCGGGGAGCTGTTTTTT.

The CDR3: CASSRRTGGEAGNTEAFF. CDR3 nucleotides: TGTGCCAGCAGTCGACGGACAGGGGGCGAAGCGGGTAACACTGAAGCTTTCTTT. The chain has TRBV6-6 and TRBJ1-1, with 11 bases matching TRBD1. The V segment lost 5 bases and the J segment 2 bases; nucleotides outside the gene matches: 13. The CDR3 covers 18 residues. CDR1 and CDR2 (germline): MNHNY, SVGAGI (reference sequence).

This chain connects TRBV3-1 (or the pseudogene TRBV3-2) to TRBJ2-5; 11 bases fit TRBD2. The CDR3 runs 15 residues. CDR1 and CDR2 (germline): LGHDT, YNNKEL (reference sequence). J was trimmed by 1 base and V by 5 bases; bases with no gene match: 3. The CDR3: CASSSGTSGQETQYF. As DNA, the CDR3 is TGTGCCAGCAGCTCTGGGACTAGCGGCCAAGAGACCCAGTACTTC.

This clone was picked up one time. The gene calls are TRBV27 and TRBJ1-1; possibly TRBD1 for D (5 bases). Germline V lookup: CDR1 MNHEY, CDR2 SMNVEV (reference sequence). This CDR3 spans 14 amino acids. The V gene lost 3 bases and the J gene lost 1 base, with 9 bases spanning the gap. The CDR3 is CASSFGAENTEAFF. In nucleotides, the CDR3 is TGTGCCAGCAGTTTTGGGGCTGAGAACACTGAAGCTTTCTTT.

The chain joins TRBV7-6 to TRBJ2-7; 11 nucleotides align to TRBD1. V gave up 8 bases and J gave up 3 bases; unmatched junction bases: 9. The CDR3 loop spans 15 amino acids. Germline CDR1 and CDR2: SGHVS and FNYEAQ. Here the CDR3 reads CASQQGQGAIYEQYF. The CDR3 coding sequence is TGTGCCAGCCAACAAGGACAGGGGGCGATCTACGAGCAGTACTTC.

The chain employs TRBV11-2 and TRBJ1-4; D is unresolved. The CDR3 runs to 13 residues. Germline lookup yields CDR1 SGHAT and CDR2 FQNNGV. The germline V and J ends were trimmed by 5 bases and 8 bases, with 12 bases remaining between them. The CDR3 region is CASSPGKVEKLFF. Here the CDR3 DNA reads TGTGCCAGCAGCCCCGGGAAAGTGGAAAAACTGTTTTTT.

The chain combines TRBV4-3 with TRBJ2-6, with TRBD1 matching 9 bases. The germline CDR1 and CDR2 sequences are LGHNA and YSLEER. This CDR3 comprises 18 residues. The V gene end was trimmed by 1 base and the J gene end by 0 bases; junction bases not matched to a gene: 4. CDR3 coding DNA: TGCGCCAGCAGCCAAGGGGACAGGGCGGGCTCTGGGGCCAACGTCCTGACTTTC. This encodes CASSQGDRAGSGANVLTF.

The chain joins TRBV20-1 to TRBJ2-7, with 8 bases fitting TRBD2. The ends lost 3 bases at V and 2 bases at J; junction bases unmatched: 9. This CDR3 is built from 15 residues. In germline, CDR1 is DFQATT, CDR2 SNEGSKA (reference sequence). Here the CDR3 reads CSASGISGKTYEQYF. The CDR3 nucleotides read TGCAGTGCTAGTGGTATTAGCGGGAAGACCTACGAGCAGTACTTC.

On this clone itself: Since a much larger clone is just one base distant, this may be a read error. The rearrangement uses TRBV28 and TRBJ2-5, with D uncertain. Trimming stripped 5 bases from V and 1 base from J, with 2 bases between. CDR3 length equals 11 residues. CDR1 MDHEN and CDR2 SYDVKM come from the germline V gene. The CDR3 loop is CASSLQETQYF. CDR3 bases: TGTGCCAGCAGTCTCCAAGAGACCCAGTACTTC. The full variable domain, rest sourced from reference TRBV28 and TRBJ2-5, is DVKVTQSSRYLVKRTGEKVFLECVQDMDHENMFWYRQDPGLGLRLIYFSYDVKMKEKGDIPEGYSVSREKKERFSLILESASTNQTSMYLCASSLQETQYFGPGTRLLVL.

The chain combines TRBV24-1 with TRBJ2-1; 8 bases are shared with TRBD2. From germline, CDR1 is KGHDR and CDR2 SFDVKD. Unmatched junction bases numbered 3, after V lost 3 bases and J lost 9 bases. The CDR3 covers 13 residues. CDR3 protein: CATSDLGLAEQFF. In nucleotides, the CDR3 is TGTGCCACCAGTGATCTCGGACTAGCTGAGCAGTTCTTC.

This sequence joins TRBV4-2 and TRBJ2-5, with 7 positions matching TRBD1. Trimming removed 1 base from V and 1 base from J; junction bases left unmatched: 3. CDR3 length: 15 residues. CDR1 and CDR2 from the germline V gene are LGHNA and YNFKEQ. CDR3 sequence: CASSQVGQTQETQYF. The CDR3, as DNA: TGTGCCAGCAGCCAAGTGGGACAGACCCAAGAGACCCAGTACTTC.

For the CDR3, the DNA is TGTGCCAGCAGCTTAGAAGGCCGAGGAACCGATAGCAATCAGCCCCAGCATTTT. Translating it yields CASSLEGRGTDSNQPQHF. The chain links TRBV7-9 to TRBJ1-5, with no clear D. Germline CDR1 is SEHNR and CDR2 is FQNEAQ (reference sequence). CDR3 length equals 18 residues. Trimming took 1 base from V and 0 from J, leaving 16 bases between them.

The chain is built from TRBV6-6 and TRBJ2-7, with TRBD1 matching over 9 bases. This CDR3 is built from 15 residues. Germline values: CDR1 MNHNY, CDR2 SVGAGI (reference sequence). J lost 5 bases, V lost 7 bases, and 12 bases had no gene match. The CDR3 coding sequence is TGTGCCAGCAACAGACCGGGACAGGGAGGCAACGAGCAGTACTTC. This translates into CASNRPGQGGNEQYF.

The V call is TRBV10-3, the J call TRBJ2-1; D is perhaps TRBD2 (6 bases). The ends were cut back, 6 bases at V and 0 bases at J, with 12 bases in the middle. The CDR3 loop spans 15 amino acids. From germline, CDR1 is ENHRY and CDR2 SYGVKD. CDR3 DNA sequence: TGTGCCATCAGCCGTTTGGAGGGCTCCTACAATGAGCAGTTCTTC. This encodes CAISRLEGSYNEQFF.

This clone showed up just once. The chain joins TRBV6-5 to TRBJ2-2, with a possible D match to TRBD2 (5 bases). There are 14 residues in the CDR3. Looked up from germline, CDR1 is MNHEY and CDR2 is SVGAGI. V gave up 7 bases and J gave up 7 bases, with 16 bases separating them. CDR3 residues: CASTDLGDGGELFF. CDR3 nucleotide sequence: TGTGCCAGCACCGACTTGGGAGACGGCGGGGAGCTGTTTTTT.

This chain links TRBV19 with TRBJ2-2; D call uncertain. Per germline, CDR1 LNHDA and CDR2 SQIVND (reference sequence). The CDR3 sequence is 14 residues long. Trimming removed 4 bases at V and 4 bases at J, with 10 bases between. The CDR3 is CASSRSFGTGELFF. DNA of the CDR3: TGTGCCAGTAGTAGGAGTTTTGGCACCGGGGAGCTGTTTTTT. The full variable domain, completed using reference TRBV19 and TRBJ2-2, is DGGITQSPKYLFRKEGQNVTLSCEQNLNHDAMYWYRQDPGQGLRLIYYSQIVNDFQKGDIAEGYSVSREKKESFPLTVTSAQKNPTAFYLCASSRSFGTGELFFGEGSRLTVL.